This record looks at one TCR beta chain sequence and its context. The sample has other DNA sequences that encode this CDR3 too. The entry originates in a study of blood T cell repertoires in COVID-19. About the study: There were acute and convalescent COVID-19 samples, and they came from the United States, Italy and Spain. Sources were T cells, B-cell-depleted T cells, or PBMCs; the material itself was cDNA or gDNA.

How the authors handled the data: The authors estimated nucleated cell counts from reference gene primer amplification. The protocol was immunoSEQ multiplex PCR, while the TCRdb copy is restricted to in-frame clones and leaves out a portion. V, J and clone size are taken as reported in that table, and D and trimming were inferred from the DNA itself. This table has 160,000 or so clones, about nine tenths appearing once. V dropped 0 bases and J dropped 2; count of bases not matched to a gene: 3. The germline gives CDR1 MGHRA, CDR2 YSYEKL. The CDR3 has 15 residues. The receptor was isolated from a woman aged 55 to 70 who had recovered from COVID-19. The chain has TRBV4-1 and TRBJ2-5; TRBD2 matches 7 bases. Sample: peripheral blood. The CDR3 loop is CASSQEGLPQETQYF. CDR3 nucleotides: TGCGCCAGCAGCCAAGAGGGACTACCACAAGAGACCCAGTACTTC.